Listed here are 28 T cell receptor beta chains from one sample, sequenced in a study of blood T cells in healthy people across ages (dated by TCRdb to between 2014 and 2017). The library came from 5' RACE. The sequencer listed for this sample is Illumina HiSeq 2500. A second PCR of about 7 to 12 cycles was run with a J-beta primer mix and a sample-barcoded 5' primer. The public reads were quality trimmed at Q25 with fastp and then assembled into clones with MiXCR by TCRdb, keeping productive beta chains. Rows matching on CDR3 protein sequence are summarized as one entry with the most common DNA and genes. This sample has 450,000 to 700,000 distinct CDR3 sequences in its table, and 27% of those were observed once. The top ten constitute roughly 20% of the sample. The sample consisted of blood. These receptors all come from a woman aged 70-85 years in good health.

This clonotype was observed a handful of times. The chain joins TRBV11-1 to TRBJ2-1, with 10 bases identical to TRBD1. Germline-derived CDR1 and CDR2 are SGHAT and FQDESV (reference sequence). V gave up 1 base and J gave up 9 bases; unmatched junction bases: 3. CDR3 size: 14 residues. CDR3: CASSLGGTGVEQFF. The CDR3 DNA follows: TGTGCCAGCAGCTTAGGCGGGACAGGGGTTGAGCAGTTCTTC.

The sample holds a few counts of this clonotype. The junction shows a germline mismatch at one end, possibly a read error. The chain carries TRBV4-3 and TRBJ1-1; D is unresolved. The CDR3 runs 13 residues. Germline CDR1 is LGHNA and CDR2 is YSLEER. The CDR3 here is CASSLGYGTEAFF. The CDR3 DNA reads as TGTGCCAGCAGCTTAGGGTATGGGACTGAAGCTTTCTTT.

Ten or more counts support this clonotype. CDR3 nucleotides: TGCAGCGTCGGCCTCGGACAGTCGGAGCAGTTCTTC. This sequence encodes CSVGLGQSEQFF. The chain has TRBV29-1 and TRBJ2-1; TRBD1 is a possible D gene (6 bases). V was trimmed by 6 bases and J by 10 bases, leaving 16 bases between them. CDR1 is SQVTM, CDR2 ANQGSEA, per germline. The CDR3 sequence is 12 residues long.

This clonotype was seen a few times. Compared with germline, one end of the junction differs, possibly owing to a read error. The J gene is TRBJ1-4, the V gene TRBV7-7; D remains unclear. The CDR3 sequence is 14 residues long. The germline V gene encodes CDR1 SSHAT and CDR2 FNYEAQ (reference sequence). Here the CDR3 reads CASSLQPGGEKLFF. The CDR3 DNA follows: TGTGCTAGCAGCTTACAACCCGGAGGTGAAAAACTGTTTTTT.

The J gene is TRBJ2-3, the V gene TRBV5-4; weak D call: TRBD2 (5 bases). The germline gives CDR1 SGHNT, CDR2 YYREEE (reference sequence). The CDR3 length is 13 residues. Trimming shortened V by 2 bases and J by 5 bases, and 9 bases separated the two germline ends. This CDR3 is CASSLTEGDTQYF. CDR3 sequence (DNA): TGTGCCAGCAGCTTAACAGAGGGAGATACGCAGTATTTT.

V usage is TRBV6-1 and J usage is TRBJ1-5, with D tentatively TRBD1 (6 bases). Trimming shortened V by 5 bases and J by 0 bases, and 11 bases separated the two germline ends. The CDR3 is made up of 15 amino acids. Germline loops: CDR1 MNHNS, CDR2 SASEGT. CDR3 DNA: TGTGCCAGCAGTCAACAGGGTTATAGCAATCAGCCCCAGCATTTT. Translation: CASSQQGYSNQPQHF.

This clonotype has more than one count but fewer than ten. The chain joins TRBV4-2 to TRBJ2-5; D ambiguous. The closer fit of TRBJ2-7 to the DNA end suggests the J call may be wrong. Germline CDR1 is LGHNA and CDR2 is YNFKEQ. The length of the CDR3 is 15 residues. CDR3 residues: CASSQDQGSVYEQYF. The CDR3 bases are TGTGCCAGCAGCCAAGACCAAGGGTCGGTATACGAGCAGTACTTC.

The V gene is TRBV4-1, the J gene TRBJ1-6; 9 nucleotides align to TRBD1. CDR1 and CDR2 from the germline V gene are MGHRA and YSYEKL. Unmatched junction bases numbered 11, after V lost 4 bases and J lost 7 bases. This CDR3 is 17 amino acids long. This CDR3 is CASSLRVGDRVNSPLHF. The DNA of the CDR3 is TGCGCCAGCAGCCTAAGGGTTGGGGACAGGGTGAATTCACCCCTCCACTTT.

The V gene is TRBV7-9, the J gene TRBJ1-2, with D uncertain. CDR3 length equals 12 residues. The germline gives CDR1 SEHNR, CDR2 FQNEAQ (reference sequence). The ends were cut back, 3 bases at V and 7 bases at J, with 9 bases in the middle. CDR3 protein: CASSFGWGGYTF. The CDR3 bases are TGTGCCAGCAGCTTCGGTTGGGGTGGCTACACCTTC.

The chain has TRBV29-1 and TRBJ2-1; 7 bases are a match to TRBD1. The CDR3 contains 13 residues. The V gene end was trimmed by 4 bases and the J gene end by 8 bases; junction bases not matched to a gene: 8. Germline V gives CDR1 SQVTM, CDR2 ANQGSEA. CDR3 DNA: TGCAGCGTTGGAGACAGGGCTAGCCATGAGCAGTTCTTC. It is translated as CSVGDRASHEQFF.

The V and J genes are TRBV5-1 and TRBJ2-2, with D uncertain. This CDR3 comprises 14 residues. Trimming left V 0 bases short and J 3 bases short, with 6 bases between. Germline CDR1 is SGHRS and CDR2 is YFSETQ. For the CDR3, the DNA is TGCGCCAGCAGCTTGGCCGGAGACACCGGGGAGCTGTTTTTT. This translates into CASSLAGDTGELFF. Using reference TRBV5-1 and TRBJ2-2 for the parts outside the CDR3, the full variable domain is KAGVTQTPRYLIKTRGQQVTLSCSPISGHRSVSWYQQTPGQGLQFLFEYFSETQRNKGNFPGRFSGRQFSNSRSEMNVSTLELGDSALYLCASSLAGDTGELFFGEGSRLTVL.

V usage is TRBV2 and J usage is TRBJ1-4, with 7 positions matching TRBD1. The V gene's germline CDR1 is SNHLY and CDR2 FYNNEI. There are 16 residues in the CDR3. V dropped 7 bases and J dropped 8; count of bases not matched to a gene: 16. The CDR3 nucleotides read TGTGCCAGCACGAGGTCGACAGGGAGGGGAAGAGAAAAACTGTTTTTT. It specifies CASTRSTGRGREKLFF.

This clonotype has only a few counts. The genes are TRBV28 and TRBJ1-6; D is possibly TRBD1 (5 bases). The CDR3 runs to 13 residues. Germline V gene sequence: CDR1 MDHEN, CDR2 SYDVKM. V was pared by 1 base and J by 11 bases, with 9 bases between. Here the CDR3 reads CASSLYLGAPLHF. CDR3 coding DNA: TGTGCCAGCAGTTTATACCTAGGGGCACCCCTCCACTTT.

This clonotype was found once. The V gene is TRBV20-1, the J gene TRBJ1-3, with D unresolved. Germline CDR1 and CDR2: DFQATT and SNEGSKA (reference sequence). Trimming took off 4 bases at V and 0 bases at J, with 4 bases between the two ends. This CDR3 has 12 amino acids. CDR3: CSAISSGNTIYF. In DNA, the CDR3 is TGCAGTGCTATATCCTCTGGAAACACCATATATTTT.

The rearrangement uses TRBV18 and TRBJ1-1; D gene ambiguous. This CDR3 comprises 15 residues. Per germline, CDR1 KGHSH and CDR2 LQKENI. The ends were cut back, 1 base at V and 1 base at J, with 10 bases in the middle. CDR3 loop: CASSPRDGENTEAFF. For the CDR3, the DNA is TGTGCCAGCTCACCACGCGACGGAGAGAACACTGAAGCTTTCTTT.

This clonotype was seen more than once but under ten times. A junction boundary mismatches the germline segment, possibly from a read error. The chain is built from TRBV4-3 and TRBJ2-7; 10 positions agree with TRBD2. Germline-derived CDR1 and CDR2 are LGHNA and YSLEER. The CDR3 is 16 residues long. The CDR3 loop reads CASSQDLAGATYEQYF. The CDR3 bases are TGCGCCAGCAGCCAAGACCTAGCGGGGGCAACCTATGAGCAGTACTTC.

The gene calls are TRBV7-2 and TRBJ2-5; the match to TRBD2 covers 7 bases. The end of the DNA fits TRBJ2-1 better, so the J call may be wrong. The CDR3 contains 13 residues. CDR1 is SGHTA and CDR2 is FQGNSA in the germline V gene. The CDR3 DNA sequence: TGTGCCAGCAGTTCTAACGGGGGGAATGAGCAGTTCTTC. It is translated as CASSSNGGNEQFF.

The chain employs TRBV5-1 and TRBJ2-2; D gene unclear. The CDR3 is 14 residues long. V was trimmed by 1 base and J by 0 bases, leaving 4 bases between them. Germline loops: CDR1 SGHRS, CDR2 YFSETQ. This CDR3 reads CASSLPTNTGELFF. For the CDR3, the DNA is TGCGCCAGCAGCTTGCCCACGAACACCGGGGAGCTGTTTTTT.

The chain is built from TRBV7-2 and TRBJ1-3; possible D gene TRBD1, 5 bases. The V and J ends lost 1 base and 2 bases respectively, with 9 bases between them. This CDR3 contains 15 residues. Germline lookup yields CDR1 SGHTA and CDR2 FQGNSA. The CDR3 coding sequence is TGTGCCAGCAGCTTAGTTGGGGGGGCTGGAAACACCATATATTTT. It is translated as CASSLVGGAGNTIYF.

On this clonotype itself: This may be a read error, as it is one base from a much larger clone. The chain recombines TRBV24-1 with TRBJ1-2; possible D gene TRBD1, 6 bases. Germline V CDR1 and CDR2: KGHDR, SFDVKD. The CDR3 spans 13 residues. V was shortened by 6 bases and J by 2 bases, with 9 bases between the two germline ends. CDR3 sequence reads: CATSKGDNYGYTF. CDR3 DNA: TGTGCCACCAGTAAGGGGGACAACTATGGCTACACCTTC.

Only a few counts were recorded for this clonotype. The V call is TRBV7-9, the J call TRBJ2-7; possibly TRBD1 for D (6 bases). Germline CDR1 and CDR2: SEHNR and FQNEAQ (reference sequence). V was shortened by 5 bases and J by 3 bases, with 11 bases between the two germline ends. The CDR3 is 13 residues long. The CDR3: CASSPTGFYEQYF. The CDR3 nucleotides are TGTGCCAGCAGCCCCACAGGGTTCTACGAGCAGTACTTC.

The CDR3 is CASGFTGQSEAFF. CDR3 nucleotide sequence: TGTGCTAGTGGTTTCACAGGACAGTCGGAGGCTTTCTTT. This chain uses TRBV12-5 with TRBJ1-1, with D tentatively TRBD1 (6 bases). The germline gives CDR1 LGHNT, CDR2 FRNRAP. Deletions cut 3 bases from V and 11 bases from J, with 16 bases between. The CDR3 is made up of 13 amino acids.

V gene TRBV7-2 combines with J gene TRBJ1-5; D is undetermined. Germline-derived CDR1 and CDR2 are SGHTA and FQGNSA. CDR3 length: 15 residues. Trimming stripped 6 bases from V and 6 bases from J, with 18 bases between. CDR3 sequence: CASRNETPGSQPQHF. CDR3 bases: TGTGCCAGCAGGAACGAAACCCCAGGTAGTCAGCCCCAGCATTTT.

This rearrangement joins TRBV5-1 to TRBJ1-1; 8 positions match TRBD1. The CDR3 is 15 amino acids. Per germline, CDR1 SGHRS and CDR2 YFSETQ. Trimming removed 4 bases from V and 4 bases from J; junction bases left unmatched: 9. The CDR3 reads CASSLRTGLGTEAFF. The CDR3 DNA follows: TGCGCCAGCAGCCTCCGGACAGGGCTGGGCACTGAAGCTTTCTTT.

This chain links TRBV24-1 with TRBJ1-2; 9 bases map to TRBD1. V lost 4 bases and J lost 4; bases outside the gene matches: 6. CDR1 and CDR2 (germline): KGHDR, SFDVKD. The CDR3 has 15 amino acids. The CDR3 bases are TGTGCCACCAGTGACACCGGGACAGGGCCCTATGGCTACACCTTC. Its translation is CATSDTGTGPYGYTF.

This clonotype has only a few counts. The chain joins TRBV2 to TRBJ1-3; D is undetermined. The V end lost 5 bases, the J end lost 3 bases, and 17 bases lay between the germline ends. Germline CDR1 is SNHLY and CDR2 is FYNNEI. There are 16 residues in the CDR3. The CDR3: CASSPFRSGFGNTIYF. The CDR3 DNA follows: TGTGCCAGCAGTCCCTTCAGGTCCGGATTTGGAAACACCATATATTTT.

The chain combines TRBV12-3 or TRBV12-4 with TRBJ2-1; D is perhaps TRBD2 (6 bases). Deletions cut 6 bases from V and 7 bases from J, with 13 bases between. This CDR3 has 13 residues. The DNA for the CDR3 is TGTGCCAGCAGCCGACTAGTGAATAATGAGCAGTTCTTC. Amino acid sequence: CASSRLVNNEQFF.

The table lists this clonotype with a few counts. V is TRBV12-3 or TRBV12-4 and J is TRBJ2-3; 9 nucleotides align to TRBD2. The trim removed 8 bases at V and 3 bases at J, leaving 9 bases unmatched. CDR3 size: 15 residues. CDR3 in DNA: TGTGCCAGCGCTTATCAGGCGGGGGGGACAGATACGCAGTATTTT. This codes for CASAYQAGGTDTQYF.